A selection of T cell receptor beta chains follows, all from one sample in a study of response to subunit inactivated influenza vaccine. Each CDR3 protein gets one entry after TCRdb re-called the RT-PCR reads with MiXCR. This table has some 190,000 distinct CDR3 sequences, over 13% appearing once. Sequencing was performed on CD8+ T cells sorted from PBMCs, taken 5 days after vaccination. The source of these receptors is a man between 45 and 60 years old who received an inactivated influenza vaccine. Both conserved end residues are trimmed from each CDR3. A D gene is named only where the DNA matches it firmly.

TRBJ2-7 | TRBV20-1 | TRBD2 | SARLGLAGYEQY
TRBJ2-3 | TRBV7-2 | - | ASTLRDPGPDTQY
TRBJ2-6 | TRBV5-6 | - | ASSYGRPHSGANVLT
TRBJ2-6 | TRBV27 | - | ASSFQGANVLT
TRBJ2-1 | TRBV7-8 | TRBD1 | ASSLLGTGVLDEQF
TRBJ2-7 | TRBV11-2 | TRBD2 | ASSLVTSGVYEQY
TRBJ1-6 | TRBV4-3 | - | ASSLTGTPNSPLH
TRBJ2-1 | TRBV29-1 | - | SVEEVGRSYNEQF
TRBJ2-1 | TRBV12-3/TRBV12-4 | TRBD2 | ASGAAREAPSNEQF
TRBJ2-1 | TRBV28 | - | ASSLLFGSYEQF
TRBJ2-1 | TRBV20-1 | - | SASRTNYNEQF
TRBJ1-3 | TRBV27 | - | ASSPSGRVSGNTIY
TRBJ2-2 | TRBV25-1 | - | ASSPRGDAPGELF
TRBJ1-1 | TRBV30 | - | AWGGERDTEAF
TRBJ2-5 | TRBV29-1 | TRBD1 | SVSDRGWLGSGSIETQY
TRBJ2-3 | TRBV9 | - | ASSVAGDAQY
TRBJ2-7 | TRBV5-1 | - | ASSLHGGDDSYEQY
TRBJ2-3 | TRBV27 | TRBD2 | ASGWPSGLGTDTQY
TRBJ2-1 | TRBV29-1 | TRBD2 | SAQSPSGGGEQF
TRBJ2-2 | TRBV6-1 | TRBD1 | ASSGDRTGELF
TRBJ2-1 | TRBV7-9 | - | ASSGVRDLTYNEQF
TRBJ2-1 | TRBV12-3/TRBV12-4 | TRBD2 | ASSLLAGGYEQF
TRBJ2-2 | TRBV28 | TRBD2 | ASSPGLAAGELF
TRBJ1-5 | TRBV7-8 | - | ASSLQALDNQPQH
TRBJ2-2 | TRBV11-1 | TRBD2 | ASSLGVAGGVNTGELF
TRBJ2-2 | TRBV4-1 | - | ASSQAPESAGELF
TRBJ1-5 | TRBV12-3/TRBV12-4 | - | ASSSQGVGNQPQH
TRBJ2-1 | TRBV7-6 | TRBD2 | ASSLEFGLAGVSEQF
TRBJ2-7 | TRBV9 | TRBD2 | ASSVGLAEHYEQY
TRBJ2-3 | TRBV5-1 | TRBD1 | ASSPGDRGFEDTQY
TRBJ2-1 | TRBV19 | - | ASSRQGNYNEQF
TRBJ2-2 | TRBV4-2 | - | ASSQEYTGELF
TRBJ1-1 | TRBV20-1 | - | SARDRGSNTEAF
TRBJ2-7 | TRBV20-1 | TRBD2 | SARHLGGAYEQY
TRBJ2-7 | TRBV27 | - | ASSPTLGEQY
TRBJ2-2 | TRBV11-2 | TRBD2 | ASSPGGQLTGELF
TRBJ2-3 | TRBV5-5 | TRBD1 | ASSLLRGLGDTQY
TRBJ2-5 | TRBV6-5 | - | ASSYVDTQETQY
TRBJ1-2 | TRBV6-1 | - | ASSEGHRDYGYT
TRBJ2-1 | TRBV20-1 | TRBD2 | SAGGGGSYNEQF
TRBJ1-5 | TRBV2 | - | ASGALGRTGQPQH
TRBJ1-2 | TRBV2 | TRBD1 | ASRPRQGRDYGYT
TRBJ1-5 | TRBV12-3/TRBV12-4 | - | ASATGGNQPQH
TRBJ2-3 | TRBV7-6 | TRBD2 | ASSSVAGGGDTQY
TRBJ2-1 | TRBV28 | - | ASEGLASRGGQF
TRBJ2-6 | TRBV4-1 | - | ASSQDRSGANVLT
TRBJ2-7 | TRBV25-1 | - | ASSEGQGFYYEQY
TRBJ2-7 | TRBV7-3 | - | ASSLNSGGGEQY
TRBJ2-7 | TRBV21-1 | - | ASRGNGRASDEQY
TRBJ2-7 | TRBV28 | TRBD2 | ASSPWAGGVGEQY
TRBJ2-1 | TRBV5-6 | - | ASSPSGESYNEQF
TRBJ2-3 | TRBV3-1 | TRBD2 | ASSQEGTSVDTQY
TRBJ2-7 | TRBV18 | - | ASSPRAASSVYYYEQY
TRBJ2-7 | TRBV6-5 | - | ASSWGRTYEQY